The TCR beta chain under discussion was sequenced for a study of sequential checkpoint blockade in melanoma. At the level of the study: First-line arms were nivolumab then ipilimumab, or the reverse, randomized 1:1. Both treatment sequences were followed by maintenance nivolumab.

The table came from immunoSEQ multiplex PCR; TCRdb's copy has only in-frame clones and leaves some out. The profile shows around 30,000 clones, approximately 86% of them singletons. Treatment given: randomized to nivolumab then ipilimumab (arm A) or the reverse (arm B). None of the patients previously received DNA-damaging chemotherapy. PBMC sorting kept live CD3+CD8+ cells without CD19 or CD56. The sequences come from CD8+ T cells sorted from blood (inferred from file names), collected from a patient given nivolumab and ipilimumab in sequence. This sequence originates from a human donor with melanoma.

The CDR3 bases are TGTGCCAGCAGCGTAGAAGGGAACGGGGGTTCACCCCTCCACTTT. Protein sequence: CASSVEGNGGSPLHF. V and J are TRBV9 and TRBJ1-6; possible D gene TRBD1, 5 bases. The CDR3 contains 15 residues. Germline V lookup: CDR1 SGDLS, CDR2 YYNGEE. V was shortened by 0 bases and J by 9 bases, with 13 bases between the two germline ends.